The 28 T cell receptor beta chains in this list originate from one sample, sequenced in a study of blood T cells in healthy people across ages. Using a J-beta primer mix together with a sample-barcoded 5' primer, a second PCR was run for about 6 to 12 cycles. In TCRdb, the 5' RACE reads were re-called with MiXCR into one record per CDR3 protein. This sample has fewer than 750,000 distinct CDR3 sequences, with approximately 52% found just once. Sequenced: blood. The receptors come from an elderly woman in good health.

This clonotype was detected a few times. The gene calls are TRBV15 and TRBJ2-1; D might be TRBD2 (6 bases). Germline values: CDR1 LNHNV, CDR2 YYDKDF (reference sequence). The CDR3 is made up of 16 amino acids. The ends were cut back, 1 base at V and 8 bases at J, with 18 bases in the middle. CDR3 loop: CATSRGTLAFEDEQFF. The CDR3 nucleotides read TGTGCCACCAGCAGAGGGACACTAGCTTTCGAGGATGAGCAGTTCTTC. Filled out from reference TRBV15 and TRBJ2-1, the complete variable domain reads DAMVIQNPRYQVTQFGKPVTLSCSQTLNHNVMYWYQQKSSQAPKLLFHYYDKDFNNEADTPDNFQSRRPNTSFCFLDIRSPGLGDTAMYLCATSRGTLAFEDEQFFGPGTRLTVL.

The CDR3 protein is CASSLDLSGYTF. CDR3 bases: TGTGCCAGCAGCTTAGATTTGTCAGGCTACACCTTC. The genes are TRBV7-2 and TRBJ1-2; D ambiguous. The CDR3 consists of 12 residues. In germline, CDR1 is SGHTA, CDR2 FQGNSA. The ends were cut back, 1 base at V and 8 bases at J, with 8 bases in the middle.

This clonotype was picked up a small number of times. The chain joins TRBV29-1 to TRBJ2-2; the D gene is possibly TRBD1 (6 bases). V lost 6 bases and J 0 bases, leaving 14 bases between the germline ends. Germline V lookup: CDR1 SQVTM, CDR2 ANQGSEA. The CDR3 is made up of 15 amino acids. In nucleotides, the CDR3 is TGCAGCGTCCCCCAGGGGCCCTCGAACACCGGGGAGCTGTTTTTT. This gives the protein CSVPQGPSNTGELFF.

As concerns this clonotype: A much larger clone is a single base away; this may be a read error. The rearrangement uses TRBV7-3 and TRBJ2-1; D gene uncertain. This CDR3 comprises 15 residues. Trimming shortened V by 5 bases and J by 0 bases, and 11 bases separated the two germline ends. CDR1 and CDR2 (germline): SGHTA, FQGTGA. CDR3 amino acids: CASSLEWGSYNEQFF. The CDR3 DNA follows: TGTGCCAGCAGCCTGGAGTGGGGCTCCTACAATGAGCAGTTCTTC. The full variable domain, with the rest looked up from reference TRBV7-3 and TRBJ2-1, is GAGVSQTPSNKVTEKGKYVELRCDPISGHTALYWYRQSLGQGPEFLIYFQGTGAADDSGLPNDRFFAVRPEGSVSTLKIQRTERGDSAVYLCASSLEWGSYNEQFFGPGTRLTVL.

About this clonotype itself: A much larger clone lies a single base off, so this may be a read error. In nucleotides, the CDR3 is TGTGCCGGCAGCCAAGATAGTGGGACAGGGGGCAATGAGCAGTTCTTC. Protein product: CAGSQDSGTGGNEQFF. V gene TRBV4-2 combines with J gene TRBJ2-1; the match to TRBD1 covers 11 bases. CDR3 length equals 16 residues. Germline CDR1 and CDR2: LGHNA and YNFKEQ.

The V call is TRBV12-3 or TRBV12-4, the J call TRBJ2-3; D is ambiguous. The CDR3 runs to 18 residues. V was shortened by 8 bases and J by 4 bases, with 28 bases between the two germline ends. The CDR3 region is CASGRTSGSRIKADTQYF. DNA of the CDR3: TGTGCCAGCGGGCGCACGAGTGGTTCTAGAATAAAAGCAGATACGCAGTATTTT.

V and J are TRBV20-1 and TRBJ1-4; possible D gene TRBD1, 6 bases. The length of the CDR3 is 13 residues. The V and J ends lost 6 bases and 5 bases respectively, with 13 bases between them. Per the germline V gene, CDR1 is DFQATT and CDR2 is SNEGSKA (reference sequence). DNA for the CDR3: TGCAGTGCAACTACCGGGACAAATGAAAAACTGTTTTTT. Residues: CSATTGTNEKLFF.

The chain recombines TRBV6-1 with TRBJ1-1; D unclear. Germline V lookup: CDR1 MNHNS, CDR2 SASEGT. V was cut by 7 bases and J by 3 bases, with 6 bases left in between. The CDR3 extends over 11 amino acids. CDR3 amino acids: CASNRDTEAFF. In DNA, the CDR3 is TGTGCCAGCAATAGGGACACTGAAGCTTTCTTT.

V is TRBV7-2 and J is TRBJ2-3; 9 bases line up with TRBD2. This CDR3 region has 17 residues. Germline lookup yields CDR1 SGHTA and CDR2 FQGNSA. The ends lost 0 bases at V and 3 bases at J; junction bases unmatched: 7. The DNA of the CDR3 is TGTGCCAGCAGCTTAGCCCCGGCGGGGGGGAGGACAGATACGCAGTATTTT. Residues: CASSLAPAGGRTDTQYF.

J is TRBJ1-1 and V is TRBV20-1; TRBD1 matches 11 bases. Germline CDR1 and CDR2: DFQATT and SNEGSKA (reference sequence). V was pared by 1 base and J by 4 bases, with 5 bases of the junction left unmatched. The CDR3 extends over 15 amino acids. The CDR3 coding sequence is TGCAGTGCTAGAGGGACAGGGGGCATCGTCACTGAAGCTTTCTTT. It codes for CSARGTGGIVTEAFF.

This chain uses TRBV11-3 with TRBJ2-5, with 10 bases identical to TRBD1. With V trimmed by 5 bases and J by 11 bases, 11 bases remained unmatched. The CDR3 spans 14 residues. Germline lookup yields CDR1 SGHNT and CDR2 YENEEA. The DNA of the CDR3 is TGTGCCAGCAGCCCCGGGACAGGGGACGGTCAGCAGTACTTC. Its protein product is CASSPGTGDGQQYF.

This clonotype was seen repeatedly, ten times or more. The chain employs TRBV21-1 and TRBJ2-1; the table's TRBD2 call for D was not verified on the DNA. TRBV21-1 is a pseudogene locus. This CDR3 region has 14 residues. In nucleotides, the CDR3 is TGTGCCAGCAGCAAATTTACTAGCTGCAATGAGCAGTTCTTC. Translated: CASSKFTSCNEQFF.

This clonotype was counted between two and nine times. This chain connects TRBV7-9 to TRBJ2-7; 13 nucleotides line up with TRBD2. Germline-derived CDR1 and CDR2 are SEHNR and FQNEAQ (reference sequence). There are 16 residues in the CDR3. The trim removed 5 bases at V and 2 bases at J, leaving 6 bases unmatched. As DNA, the CDR3 is TGTGCCAGCAGCCCCTATGGGACTAGCGGGACCTACGAGCAGTACTTC. Protein: CASSPYGTSGTYEQYF.

This clonotype was counted at least ten times. An end of the junction differs from the germline gene, which may be a read error. The J gene is TRBJ2-4, the V gene TRBV12-3 or TRBV12-4; D gene uncertain. This CDR3 has 16 amino acids. Here the CDR3 reads CASSLPQTLAKDIQYF. The CDR3 region has the DNA TGTGCCAGCAGTTTGCCCCAGACCTTGGCCAAAGACATTCAGTACTTC.

V usage is TRBV28 and J usage is TRBJ2-7; 10 nucleotides align to TRBD1. The J call could be wrong; TRBJ2-5 is a better fit for the DNA end. This CDR3 region has 15 residues. Germline V CDR1 and CDR2: MDHEN, SYDVKM. CDR3 protein: CASSFVGQGQETQYF. The CDR3 nucleotides are TGTGCCAGCAGTTTTGTGGGACAGGGGCAAGAGACCCAGTACTTC.

V and J are TRBV13 and TRBJ2-5; 10 nucleotides line up with TRBD2. The end of the DNA fits TRBJ2-7 better, so the J call may be wrong. In germline, CDR1 is PRHDT, CDR2 FYEKMQ (reference sequence). The CDR3 length is 17 residues. CDR3 coding DNA: TGTGCCAGCAGCTTTAAGGTGCTAGCGGGAGCTCGGTACGAGCAGTACTTC. Protein sequence: CASSFKVLAGARYEQYF.

The chain has TRBV2 and TRBJ2-6; no definite D call. V was pared by 7 bases and J by 1 base, with 14 bases between. The CDR3 contains 16 residues. Germline values: CDR1 SNHLY, CDR2 FYNNEI. CDR3 amino acids: CASIPQRPSGANVLTF. The DNA of the CDR3 is TGTGCCAGCATTCCTCAGAGGCCATCTGGGGCCAACGTCCTGACTTTC.

The V gene is TRBV6-5, the J gene TRBJ1-4; D may be TRBD1 (6 bases). CDR3 length equals 15 residues. Trimming stripped 5 bases from V and 4 bases from J, with 14 bases between. The germline V gene has CDR1 MNHEY and CDR2 SVGAGI. CDR3 amino acids: CASSRDIYNNEKLFF. CDR3 coding DNA: TGTGCCAGCAGTCGGGACATTTATAATAATGAAAAACTGTTTTTT.

On this clonotype itself: A clone one base away is much larger, so this may be a read error. The chain joins TRBV20-1 to TRBJ2-4; D is perhaps TRBD1 or TRBD2 (5 bases each). Trimming stripped 7 bases from V and 13 bases from J, with 20 bases between. CDR1 and CDR2 from the germline V gene are DFQATT and SNEGSKA (reference sequence). CDR3 size: 12 residues. In DNA, the CDR3 is TGCAGTGTACCCCGGGGAAGGGACGGGCAGTACTTC. Its translation is CSVPRGRDGQYF.

This clonotype was recorded many times. The V gene is TRBV7-9, the J gene TRBJ2-5, with unresolved D. Looked up from germline, CDR1 is SEHNR and CDR2 is FQNEAQ (reference sequence). The CDR3 loop spans 11 amino acids. Trimming removed 8 bases at V and 4 bases at J, with 8 bases between. DNA of the CDR3: TGTGCCAGCGGCGTAGTAGAGACCCAGTACTTC. The encoded protein is CASGVVETQYF.

As to this clonotype: Relative to the germline gene, one junction end is altered; a read error may explain this. The V and J genes are TRBV5-5 and TRBJ2-3; 11 bases fit TRBD1. The germline V gene has CDR1 SGHKS and CDR2 YYEKEE (reference sequence). This CDR3 is 15 amino acids long. The CDR3 reads CVSSWTGGWGDTQYF. The CDR3 region has the DNA TGTGTCAGCAGCTGGACAGGGGGCTGGGGAGATACGCAGTATTTT.

The chain couples TRBV5-1 to TRBJ2-1; 7 bases are a match to TRBD1. Germline assignment: CDR1 SGHRS and CDR2 YFSETQ. The CDR3 runs 16 residues. V shed 0 bases and J 3 bases; nucleotides not matched to a gene: 6. The CDR3 DNA reads TGCGCCAGCAGCTTGGAGCCGGGACAGTTCTACAATGAGCAGTTCTTC. It translates to CASSLEPGQFYNEQFF.

In this sample, this clonotype turned up many times. The V gene is TRBV2, the J gene TRBJ1-1, with D tentatively TRBD1 (5 bases). The germline V and J ends were trimmed by 6 bases and 0 bases, with 11 bases remaining between them. CDR1 SNHLY and CDR2 FYNNEI come from the germline V gene. The CDR3 has 14 amino acids. The CDR3 reads CASSRRQMNTEAFF. In DNA form, the CDR3 reads TGTGCCAGCAGCCGTAGACAGATGAACACTGAAGCTTTCTTT.

Concerning this clonotype itself: This could be a read error, since a much larger clone is one nucleotide away. The V gene is TRBV12-3 or TRBV12-4, the J gene TRBJ1-2; no reliable D call. The length of the CDR3 is 13 residues. V lost 5 bases to trimming and J lost 4 bases, with 11 bases between them. The DNA for the CDR3 is TGTGCCAGCAGTGTAGACCTTAGCTATGGCTACACCTTC. This translates into CASSVDLSYGYTF.

V gene TRBV6-1 combines with J gene TRBJ1-4; perhaps TRBD1 as D (6 bases). This CDR3 contains 15 residues. The V gene lost 4 bases and the J gene lost 5 bases, with 14 bases spanning the gap. Looked up from germline, CDR1 is MNHNS and CDR2 is SASEGT. The CDR3 DNA reads TGTGCCAGCAGTGGTTACAGGGAAGTAAATGAAAAACTGTTTTTT. This translates into CASSGYREVNEKLFF.

Details on this clonotype: A much more abundant neighbour one base away suggests this may be a read error. This chain links TRBV20-1 with TRBJ1-3; no clear D. The CDR3 length is 15 residues. Germline CDR1 is DFQATT and CDR2 is SNEGSKA (reference sequence). The CDR3 DNA is TGCAGTGCTAGAGATGGCCACAGCTCTGGAAGCACCATATATTTT. Translating gives CSARDGHSSGSTIYF.

The sample holds a few counts of this clonotype. The V and J genes are TRBV2 and TRBJ2-7, with a possible D match to TRBD1 (5 bases). The length of the CDR3 is 11 residues. Per the germline V gene, CDR1 is SNHLY and CDR2 is FYNNEI. The V end lost 2 bases, the J end lost 6 bases, and 5 bases lay between the germline ends. The CDR3 DNA reads TGTGCCAGCAGTGAAACAGGCGAGCAGTACTTC. Its translation: CASSETGEQYF. Full variable domain (remainder filled in from reference TRBV2 and TRBJ2-7): EPEVTQTPSHQVTQMGQEVILRCVPISNHLYFYWYRQILGQKVEFLVSFYNNEISEKSEIFDDQFSVERPDGSNFTLKIRSTKLEDSAMYFCASSETGEQYFGPGTRLTVT.

This clonotype was counted many times. The V gene is TRBV12-3 or TRBV12-4, the J gene TRBJ2-3, with 9 nucleotides matching TRBD2. The CDR3 covers 15 residues. The V gene end was trimmed by 7 bases and the J gene end by 4 bases; junction bases not matched to a gene: 9. The CDR3 loop reads CASIQSGRNSDTQYF. The CDR3 DNA reads TGTGCCAGCATCCAAAGCGGGAGGAACTCAGATACGCAGTATTTT.